A single sample gave rise to the 31 T cell receptor beta chains below, sequenced in a study of CD8+ T cells in alopecia areata. RNA extraction was followed by reverse transcription into cDNA, which acted as the sequencing template. Some clones are missing from TCRdb's copy, which holds only in-frame ones; the method was immunoSEQ multiplex PCR. The sample has 100,000 to 150,000 clones; over 60% are singletons. The treatment here: oral pan-JAK inhibitor, 5-10 mg twice daily. Sequenced material: CD4+ T cells sorted from blood, taken at week 4, from a patient treated with tofacitinib. These receptors came from a human donor with alopecia areata.

The chain has TRBV5-4 and TRBJ1-2, with TRBD1 identical over 9 bases. Germline CDR1 reads SGHNT; CDR2 reads YYREEE (reference sequence). V lost 4 bases, J lost 4 bases, and 2 bases stayed unmatched. The length of the CDR3 is 13 residues. CDR3 DNA: TGTGCCAGCAGCCCGGGACAGGGCTATGGCTACACCTTC. This translates into CASSPGQGYGYTF.

This chain uses TRBV15 with TRBJ1-2; 10 bases agree with TRBD1. The germline V gene encodes CDR1 LNHNV and CDR2 YYDKDF (reference sequence). V was pared by 0 bases and J by 3 bases, with 7 bases of the junction left unmatched. The CDR3 runs 17 residues. CDR3 nucleotide sequence: TGTGCCACCAGCAGAGATTTCCCCGGGACAGGGGACTATGGCTACACCTTC. Protein: CATSRDFPGTGDYGYTF.

This chain links TRBV15 with TRBJ1-4; D ambiguous. The CDR3 totals 14 residues. Looked up from germline, CDR1 is LNHNV and CDR2 is YYDKDF (reference sequence). V gave up 8 bases and J gave up 6 bases, with 16 bases separating them. CDR3 nucleotide sequence: TGTGCCACCGCCCGGGGTACCACGTATGAAAAACTGTTTTTT. Translating gives CATARGTTYEKLFF.

The chain combines TRBV5-6 with TRBJ2-3; 7 nucleotides align to TRBD1. Germline V lookup: CDR1 SGHDT, CDR2 YYEEEE. V was pared by 4 bases and J by 2 bases, with 10 bases of the junction left unmatched. This CDR3 has 16 residues. As DNA, the CDR3 is TGTGCCAGCAGCCCACTACAGGGGACCTACACAGATACGCAGTATTTT. Amino acid sequence: CASSPLQGTYTDTQYF.

Only a few counts were recorded for this clone. Other DNA sequences within the sample encode an identical CDR3. The J gene is TRBJ2-1, the V gene TRBV4-3; D is possibly TRBD1 (5 bases). Germline V gene sequence: CDR1 LGHNA, CDR2 YSLEER. Between the trimmed V and J ends, which lost 0 bases and 4 bases, there was a span of 7 bases. This CDR3 spans 14 amino acids. CDR3 DNA: TGCGCCAGCAGCCAAGACAGGGCGTACAATGAGCAGTTCTTC. Protein: CASSQDRAYNEQFF.

The chain carries TRBV4-1 and TRBJ2-7, with D tentatively TRBD1 or TRBD2 (6 bases each). V lost 5 bases and J lost 7, with 15 bases in between. The CDR3 runs to 13 residues. CDR1 is MGHRA and CDR2 is YSYEKL in the germline V gene. CDR3 loop: CASSLSRGGEQYF. The DNA for the CDR3 is TGCGCCAGCAGCTTAAGTCGAGGGGGGGAGCAGTACTTC.

This clone was counted a few times. The chain carries TRBV28 and TRBJ2-7, with TRBD2 matching over 8 bases. CDR3 length: 16 amino acids. Germline CDR1 and CDR2: MDHEN and SYDVKM. J lost 0 bases, V lost 7 bases, and 11 bases had no gene match. The chain's CDR3 is CASNFPPGLVSYEQYF. For the CDR3, the DNA is TGTGCCAGCAATTTTCCCCCGGGACTAGTCTCCTACGAGCAGTACTTC.

This clone is a singleton in its sample. The genes are TRBV10-3 and TRBJ2-5; D is ambiguous. The ends were cut back, 8 bases at V and 5 bases at J, with 12 bases in the middle. Per the germline V gene, CDR1 is ENHRY and CDR2 is SYGVKD. The CDR3 runs 12 residues. The CDR3 bases are TGTGCCATCTCTGGATCCGCGGAGACCCAGTACTTC. This sequence encodes CAISGSAETQYF.

This clone turned up a few times. The CDR3: CASGAKGGSYNEQFF. CDR3 DNA: TGTGCCAGCGGAGCCAAAGGGGGCTCCTACAATGAGCAGTTCTTC. V gene TRBV6-5 combines with J gene TRBJ2-1, with D maybe TRBD1 (6 bases). The V end was cut by 8 bases, the J end by 0 bases, with 14 bases between. Germline V gene data show CDR1 as MNHEY and CDR2 as SVGAGI. The CDR3 has 15 residues.

The J gene is TRBJ2-3, the V gene TRBV6-6; 9 bases map to TRBD1. Germline V gene lookup returns CDR1 MNHNY and CDR2 SVGAGI (reference sequence). This CDR3 region has 16 residues. The V and J ends lost 0 bases and 9 bases, in that order; junction bases with no gene match: 10. The CDR3 DNA reads as TGTGCCAGCAGTTACTCTGGGACAGGGTTTGGGGGCACGCAGTATTTT. Protein sequence: CASSYSGTGFGGTQYF.

This clone has a single count. The V call is TRBV6-6, the J call TRBJ2-7, with a tentative D call TRBD1 (6 bases). V lost 7 bases to trimming and J lost 4 bases, with 8 bases between them. Germline V gene data show CDR1 as MNHNY and CDR2 as SVGAGI (reference sequence). CDR3 length: 11 amino acids. The chain's CDR3 is CASTGEYEQYF. CDR3 coding DNA: TGTGCCAGCACAGGGGAATACGAGCAGTACTTC.

This chain uses TRBV5-1 with TRBJ1-5, with 11 bases fitting TRBD1. With V trimmed by 4 bases and J by 3 bases, 6 bases remained unmatched. The CDR3 spans 16 residues. Germline V gives CDR1 SGHRS, CDR2 YFSETQ. The CDR3 sequence is CASSSGTGGSNQPQHF. The CDR3, as DNA: TGCGCCAGCAGCAGTGGGACAGGGGGTTCCAATCAGCCCCAGCATTTT.

The chain joins TRBV9 to TRBJ1-3, with D unresolved. The V and J ends lost 5 bases and 0 bases respectively, with 3 bases between them. The CDR3 runs to 12 residues. The germline V gene has CDR1 SGDLS and CDR2 YYNGEE. The CDR3 reads CASSYSGNTIYF. The CDR3 DNA follows: TGTGCCAGCAGTTACTCTGGAAACACCATATATTTT.

This clone was found once. The chain has TRBV2 and TRBJ2-6; D possibly corresponds to TRBD1 (6 bases). Germline values: CDR1 SNHLY, CDR2 FYNNEI. This CDR3 comprises 15 residues. V was clipped by 6 bases and J by 4 bases, with 13 bases between them. CDR3 sequence reads: CASRRTVEGANVLTF. In DNA, the CDR3 is TGTGCCAGCAGACGGACAGTGGAGGGGGCCAACGTCCTGACTTTC. The whole variable domain, filled in from reference TRBV2 and TRBJ2-6, reads EPEVTQTPSHQVTQMGQEVILRCVPISNHLYFYWYRQILGQKVEFLVSFYNNEISEKSEIFDDQFSVERPDGSNFTLKIRSTKLEDSAMYFCASRRTVEGANVLTFGAGSRLTVL.

The table lists this clone with a few counts. This chain joins TRBV2 and TRBJ1-5, with D perhaps TRBD1 (5 bases). Trimming left V 5 bases short and J 5 bases short, with 13 bases between. Germline V CDR1 and CDR2: SNHLY, FYNNEI. This CDR3 is 14 amino acids long. The CDR3 protein is CASSWGGGHQPQHF. For the CDR3, the DNA is TGTGCCAGCAGTTGGGGGGGAGGCCATCAGCCCCAGCATTTT.

The V gene is TRBV25-1, the J gene TRBJ2-5; tentative D call: TRBD1 (7 bases). The germline CDR1 and CDR2 sequences are MGHDK and SYGVNS. The CDR3 contains 15 residues. The germline V and J ends were trimmed by 1 base and 4 bases, with 13 bases remaining between them. The CDR3 region has the DNA TGTGCCAGCAGTGAATCGGAGGGGGCTGGAGAGACCCAGTACTTC. Translated: CASSESEGAGETQYF.

The CDR3: CASRDRVDYGYTF. CDR3 in DNA: TGTGCCAGCAGAGACAGGGTTGACTATGGCTACACCTTC. The chain links TRBV25-1 to TRBJ1-2; TRBD1 matches 7 bases. V shed 6 bases and J 3 bases; nucleotides not matched to a gene: 4. Germline V gene lookup returns CDR1 MGHDK and CDR2 SYGVNS. The CDR3 is 13 residues long.

J is TRBJ2-1 and V is TRBV27; 10 bases line up with TRBD2. The J segment lost 8 bases and the V segment lost 5 bases, leaving 6 bases of the junction unmatched. Germline V gives CDR1 MNHEY, CDR2 SMNVEV (reference sequence). This CDR3 spans 14 amino acids. The chain's CDR3 is CASSIRTSGDEQFF. Here the CDR3 DNA reads TGTGCCAGCAGTATAAGGACTAGCGGCGATGAGCAGTTCTTC.

This sequence joins TRBV29-1 and TRBJ2-7; D not resolved. Germline V gene data show CDR1 as SQVTM and CDR2 as ANQGSEA. The CDR3 has 11 amino acids. The V and J ends lost 4 bases and 5 bases respectively, with 9 bases between them. The CDR3 sequence is CSVVGHHEQYF. The CDR3 DNA sequence: TGCAGCGTTGTAGGGCACCACGAGCAGTACTTC.

This chain joins TRBV7-2 and TRBJ2-2; no clear D. Trimming stripped 1 base from V and 3 bases from J, with 3 bases between. This CDR3 is built from 13 residues. CDR1 is SGHTA, CDR2 FQGNSA, per germline. CDR3 bases: TGTGCCAGCAGCTTAGACTACACCGGGGAGCTGTTTTTT. Translation gives CASSLDYTGELFF.

The chain is built from TRBV10-3 and TRBJ2-5, with D hard to call. The CDR3 spans 12 residues. V lost 2 bases to trimming and J lost 3 bases, with 4 bases between them. Germline lookup yields CDR1 ENHRY and CDR2 SYGVKD. The CDR3 DNA is TGTGCCATCAGTGAGACGGAAGAGACCCAGTACTTC. Translated: CAISETEETQYF.

The gene calls are TRBV2 and TRBJ1-5, with TRBD1 matching over 8 bases. Germline lookup yields CDR1 SNHLY and CDR2 FYNNEI. The CDR3 covers 13 residues. With 6 bases clipped from V and 5 bases from J, the junction kept 3 bases outside the gene matches. The CDR3 protein is CASRATGDQPQHF. The CDR3 DNA follows: TGTGCCAGCAGAGCGACAGGGGATCAGCCCCAGCATTTT.

The V and J genes are TRBV5-5 and TRBJ2-3; D remains unclear. This CDR3 contains 14 residues. V lost 6 bases to trimming and J lost 5 bases, with 16 bases between them. The germline gives CDR1 SGHKS, CDR2 YYEKEE (reference sequence). The CDR3 reads CASTLHQHEDTQYF. DNA for the CDR3: TGTGCCAGCACCCTCCACCAACATGAAGATACGCAGTATTTT.

This clone has only a few counts. The V and J genes are TRBV29-1 and TRBJ2-5; tentatively, D is TRBD1 or TRBD2 (5 bases each). The V gene lost 6 bases and the J gene lost 5 bases, with 19 bases spanning the gap. Looked up from germline, CDR1 is SQVTM and CDR2 is ANQGSEA. There are 14 residues in the CDR3. The CDR3 bases are TGCAGCGTCCGCAGCCGGGGCCCCGGGGAGACCCAGTACTTC. Its translation is CSVRSRGPGETQYF.

In its sample, this clone was seen a few times. The rearrangement joins TRBV29-1 to TRBJ2-1, with D tentatively TRBD1 (8 bases). This CDR3 comprises 14 residues. Germline lookup yields CDR1 SQVTM and CDR2 ANQGSEA. V dropped 4 bases and J dropped 7 bases, with 17 bases sitting between them. CDR3 sequence: CSVAGGRGLNEQFF. The CDR3 DNA reads as TGCAGCGTTGCGGGGGGCAGGGGGCTTAATGAGCAGTTCTTC.

CDR3 bases: TGTGCCAGCAGCGAGGGGACAGGGCCATCCTATGGCTACACCTTC. Its protein product is CASSEGTGPSYGYTF. The chain uses TRBV9 and TRBJ1-2; TRBD1 agrees at 9 bases. CDR1 and CDR2 from the germline V gene are SGDLS and YYNGEE. The V gene end was trimmed by 3 bases and the J gene end by 4 bases; junction bases not matched to a gene: 7. The CDR3 runs 15 residues.

This chain joins TRBV5-1 and TRBJ2-5; D might be TRBD1 (6 bases). V was cut by 1 base and J by 5 bases, with 15 bases left in between. Germline V lookup: CDR1 SGHRS, CDR2 YFSETQ. The CDR3 covers 15 residues. CDR3 in amino acids: CASSLQGGRGETQYF. The DNA of the CDR3 is TGCGCCAGCAGCTTGCAGGGCGGCAGGGGCGAGACCCAGTACTTC.

This chain connects TRBV28 to TRBJ2-7; D is possibly TRBD2 (5 bases). CDR3 length equals 13 residues. V lost 2 bases, J lost 2 bases, and 7 bases lay in between. In germline, CDR1 is MDHEN, CDR2 SYDVKM. The CDR3 sequence is CASSLSGTYEQYF. Written as DNA, the CDR3 is TGTGCCAGCAGTTTAAGCGGCACCTACGAGCAGTACTTC. Based on the CDR3 plus reference TRBV28 and TRBJ2-7, the full variable domain is DVKVTQSSRYLVKRTGEKVFLECVQDMDHENMFWYRQDPGLGLRLIYFSYDVKMKEKGDIPEGYSVSREKKERFSLILESASTNQTSMYLCASSLSGTYEQYFGPGTRLTVT.

The CDR3 loop is CASSVESTGYEQYF. CDR3 in DNA: TGTGCCAGCAGCGTAGAAAGTACAGGCTACGAGCAGTACTTC. The chain carries TRBV9 and TRBJ2-7; maybe TRBD1 (5 bases). Trimming pared 0 bases from V and 3 bases from J, leaving 10 bases between. The V gene's germline CDR1 is SGDLS and CDR2 YYNGEE. The CDR3 has 14 amino acids.

This clone occurred a few times. J is TRBJ2-3 and V is TRBV7-2, with a possible D match to TRBD2 (6 bases). V lost 1 base and J lost 0, with 8 bases in between. The germline V gene encodes CDR1 SGHTA and CDR2 FQGNSA. This CDR3 spans 15 amino acids. The CDR3 region is CASSLDGGSTDTQYF. CDR3 DNA sequence: TGTGCCAGCAGCTTAGACGGGGGAAGCACAGATACGCAGTATTTT.

V usage is TRBV29-1 and J usage is TRBJ1-1; D is uncertain. Per germline, CDR1 SQVTM and CDR2 ANQGSEA. The V gene lost 3 bases and the J gene lost 4 bases, with 6 bases spanning the gap. This CDR3 comprises 11 residues. The CDR3 DNA sequence: TGCAGCGTTGACCCAGCCACTGAAGCTTTCTTT. It encodes CSVDPATEAFF.